The clone carrying this TCR beta chain came up a few times. Enrolled through a virtual design, the participants were between about 18 and 100 years of age and came from about two dozen US areas. The CDR3 loop spans 15 amino acids. Trimming removed 5 bases from V and 3 bases from J; junction bases left unmatched: 3. Germline CDR1 is LNHDA and CDR2 is SQIVND (reference sequence). The sample belongs to a study of blood T cell repertoires in COVID-19. Generated by immunoSEQ multiplex PCR, the TCRdb table keeps only in-frame clones and is missing some. Of 300,000 to 350,000 clones listed, roughly 88% are singletons.

The sequenced sample consisted of PBMCs or T cells enriched from blood (not recorded which). This clonotype originated in a young man who had recovered from COVID-19. The chain employs TRBV19 and TRBJ2-1; 11 bases align to TRBD2. The DNA of the CDR3 is TGTGCCAGTAGTTTGACTAGCGGGGTCTACAATGAGCAGTTCTTC. This gives the protein CASSLTSGVYNEQFF.